Sequencing of this TCR beta chain was carried out in a study of human T cells and chemical hapten exposure (dated by TCRdb to the early 2020s). With respect to the entire study: For sensitization, 2% DPC in acetone was applied to an approximately 2 cm by approximately 2 cm area of upper inner arm skin. Patients additionally received weekly therapeutic DPC doses to the scalp throughout the roughly 24-week study period. Patch testing was done on the upper back using Finn chambers containing 0.01% DPC, and results were scored after 6 days according to International Contact Dermatitis Research Group standards. The patient cohort, mostly female, included alopecia areata with under or over 50% scalp involvement, alopecia totalis and alopecia universalis. The libraries were sequenced as a pool, and the TCR yield per sample differed mostly because of small variations in library volumes within the pool. The study tracked peripheral blood TCR repertoire changes in vivo during primary and secondary sensitization to the hapten diphenylcyclopropenone (DPC) in alopecia patients. Patient blood was sampled pre-sensitization (week 0) and at 2, 6 and about 24 weeks after DPC sensitization. Twenty-nine alopecia patients provided blood for TCR sequencing at one to four time points (pre-sensitization, 2, 6 and 24 weeks).

This specimen's time point label, per the study, means: patch test 1, 2 weeks after DPC sensitization. In light of the paper, this sample's treatment or condition label describes: therapeutic diphenylcyclopropenone sensitization with weekly scalp DPC. At each patch-test visit, blood was drawn before the patch test was applied. Patients were considered eligible if aged 18 to 70, diagnosed with alopecia and deemed suitable for DPC therapy, and patients were excluded if pregnant. Unfractionated whole blood was collected in Tempus Blood RNA tubes, and total RNA was extracted from that blood. This clonotype was detected ten times or more. Its target antigen remains unknown. No qualities accompany the bases; no much larger clone lies one base away. A distance of 6 bases separates the germline ends of V and J, which lose 1 base and 2 bases respectively. From the cysteine up to the phenylalanine, the CDR3 has a length of 13 residues. The only DNA kept is the CDR3, 39 bases in frame from the first base. CDR1 and CDR2 were assigned from the germline V gene (reference sequence) as LGHDT and YNNKEL.

The library was made by RACE. The sample was run on a NextSeq 500. Library preparation attached unique molecular identifiers to individual cDNA molecules for quantitative, reproducible TCR counting. For every blood RNA sample, sequencing covered both the TCR alpha and TCR beta chains. As for the original processing: The median number of TCRs per sample was some 100,000, ranging from about 20,000 to 700,000. V, J and CDR3 annotation of the TCR reads was performed with the Decombinator software suite. For PS versus PT1 abundance plots, all samples were subsampled to the same number of TCRs (28,000). TCRs were defined as expanded if absent before sensitization and observed at least eight times at the 2-week time point. TCRdb redid the processing of the public reads, applying fastp at Q25 and MiXCR, and retained in-frame beta chains. Rows with one shared CDR3 protein collapse into an entry with the most common genes and DNA. TCRdb, not the original authors, processed these V and J calls. A total of about 360,000 distinct CDR3 sequences appear in this sample, around 6.9% of them only once. The top ten clonotypes cover roughly 7.9% of the sample.

Study-wide conclusions, independent of this receptor: The number of PT1 expanded TCRs positively correlated with patch test score, significant at thresholds 8, 16 and 32 but not 4. After repeated subsampling, the strength of the expansion versus patch-test correlation and the threshold at which it became significant changed. Significantly more large CDR3 similarity clusters were formed by expanded TCRs than by pre-sensitization or healthy control sets, consistent with antigen-driven responses. Because all patients had alopecia, a presumed autoimmune disease, the immune response of the patients might differ from that of healthy individuals. No change with DPC sensitization was found in the number of TCRs above 1 in 1000 frequency, and no evidence of global repertoire structure alterations was found.

The rearrangement joined TRBV3-1 to TRBJ2-7, with the D call tentatively TRBD1 or TRBD2, each fitting 5 bases. Sample: whole blood, taken in connection with sensitization to the hapten diphenylcyclopropenone (DPC). The TCR was taken from a woman between 18 and 30 years old with alopecia areata. Some clones in this sample may be carry-over from other donors' samples. Here the CDR3 is given as CASSQVGPYEQYF. DNA sequence: TGTGCCAGCAGCCAAGTGGGACCCTACGAGCAGTACTTC.